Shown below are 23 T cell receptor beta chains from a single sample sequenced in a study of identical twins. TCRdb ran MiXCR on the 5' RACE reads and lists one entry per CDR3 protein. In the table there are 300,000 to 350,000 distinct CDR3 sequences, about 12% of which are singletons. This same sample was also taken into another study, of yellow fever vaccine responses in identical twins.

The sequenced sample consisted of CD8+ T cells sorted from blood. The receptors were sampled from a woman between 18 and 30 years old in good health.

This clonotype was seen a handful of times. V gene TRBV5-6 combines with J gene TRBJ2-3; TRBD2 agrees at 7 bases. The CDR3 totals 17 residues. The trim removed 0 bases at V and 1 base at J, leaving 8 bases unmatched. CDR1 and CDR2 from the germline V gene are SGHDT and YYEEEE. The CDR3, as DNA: TGTGCCAGCAGCTTGGCCTTGGCGGGGGTTCGCACAGATACGCAGTATTTT. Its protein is CASSLALAGVRTDTQYF. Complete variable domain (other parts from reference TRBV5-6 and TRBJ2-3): DAGVTQSPTHLIKTRGQQVTLRCSPKSGHDTVSWYQQALGQGPQFIFQYYEEEERQRGNFPDRFSGHQFPNYSSELNVNALLLGDSALYLCASSLALAGVRTDTQYFGPGTRLTVL.

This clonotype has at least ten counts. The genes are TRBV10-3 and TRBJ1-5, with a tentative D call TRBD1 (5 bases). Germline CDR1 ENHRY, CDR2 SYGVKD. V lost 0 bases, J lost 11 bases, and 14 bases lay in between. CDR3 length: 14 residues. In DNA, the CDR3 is TGTGCCATCAGTGAGTCGGGAAACAGGCCGGCCCAGCATTTT. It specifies CAISESGNRPAQHF.

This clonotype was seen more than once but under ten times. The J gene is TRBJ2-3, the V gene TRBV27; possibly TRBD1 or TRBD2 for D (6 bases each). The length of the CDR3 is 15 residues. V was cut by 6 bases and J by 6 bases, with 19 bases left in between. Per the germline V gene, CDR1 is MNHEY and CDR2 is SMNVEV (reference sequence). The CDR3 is CASSPPGGLRDTQYF. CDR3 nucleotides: TGTGCCAGCAGCCCACCCGGGGGCTTAAGGGATACGCAGTATTTT.

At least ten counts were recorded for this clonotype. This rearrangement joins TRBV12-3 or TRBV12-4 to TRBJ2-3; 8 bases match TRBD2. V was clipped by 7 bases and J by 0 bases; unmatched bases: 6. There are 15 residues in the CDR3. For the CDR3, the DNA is TGTGCCAGCACCCCAGCGGGGGCCAGCACAGATACGCAGTATTTT. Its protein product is CASTPAGASTDTQYF.

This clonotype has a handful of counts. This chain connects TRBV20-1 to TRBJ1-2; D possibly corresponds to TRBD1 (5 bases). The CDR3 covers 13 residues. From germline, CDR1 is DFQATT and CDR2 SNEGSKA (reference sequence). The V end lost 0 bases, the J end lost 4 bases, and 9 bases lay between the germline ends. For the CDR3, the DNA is TGCAGTGCTAGAGATTTCAGGGTCTATGGCTACACCTTC. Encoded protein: CSARDFRVYGYTF.

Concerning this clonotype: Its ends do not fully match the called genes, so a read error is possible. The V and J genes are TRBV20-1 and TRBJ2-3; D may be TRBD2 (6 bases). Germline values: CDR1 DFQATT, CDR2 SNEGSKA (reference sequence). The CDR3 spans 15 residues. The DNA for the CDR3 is TGCTGTGCTAGAGACCGTAGCGGTATCACAGATACGCAGTATTTT. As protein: CCARDRSGITDTQYF.

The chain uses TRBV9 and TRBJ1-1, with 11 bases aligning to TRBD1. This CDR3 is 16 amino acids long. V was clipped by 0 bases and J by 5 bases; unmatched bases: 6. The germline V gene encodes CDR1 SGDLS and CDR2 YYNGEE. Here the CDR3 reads CASSVAPGTGGTEAFF. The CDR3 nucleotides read TGTGCCAGCAGCGTAGCTCCCGGGACAGGGGGAACTGAAGCTTTCTTT.

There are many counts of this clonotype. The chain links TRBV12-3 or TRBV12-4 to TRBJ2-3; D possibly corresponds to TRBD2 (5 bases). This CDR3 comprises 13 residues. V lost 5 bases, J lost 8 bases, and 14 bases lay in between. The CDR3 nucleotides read TGTGCCAGCAGTCCACGGACTGGGATTACGCAGTATTTT. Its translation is CASSPRTGITQYF.

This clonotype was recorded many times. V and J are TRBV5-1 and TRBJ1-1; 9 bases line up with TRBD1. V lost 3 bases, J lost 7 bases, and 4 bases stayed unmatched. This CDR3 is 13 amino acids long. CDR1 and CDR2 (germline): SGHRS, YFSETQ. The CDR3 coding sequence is TGCGCCAGCAGCTGGGACAGGGCCTTTGAAGCTTTCTTT. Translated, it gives CASSWDRAFEAFF.

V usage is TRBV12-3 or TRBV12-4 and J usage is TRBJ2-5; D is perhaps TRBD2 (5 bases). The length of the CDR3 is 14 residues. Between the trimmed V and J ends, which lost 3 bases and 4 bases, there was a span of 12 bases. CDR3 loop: CASSFSSPRETQYF. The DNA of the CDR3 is TGTGCCAGCAGTTTTTCTAGCCCAAGAGAGACCCAGTACTTC.

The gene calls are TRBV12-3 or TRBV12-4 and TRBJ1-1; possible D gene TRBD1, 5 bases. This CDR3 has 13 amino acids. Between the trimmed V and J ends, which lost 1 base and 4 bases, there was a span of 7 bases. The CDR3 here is CASSLGDPTEAFF. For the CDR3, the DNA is TGTGCCAGCAGTTTAGGGGACCCCACTGAAGCTTTCTTT.

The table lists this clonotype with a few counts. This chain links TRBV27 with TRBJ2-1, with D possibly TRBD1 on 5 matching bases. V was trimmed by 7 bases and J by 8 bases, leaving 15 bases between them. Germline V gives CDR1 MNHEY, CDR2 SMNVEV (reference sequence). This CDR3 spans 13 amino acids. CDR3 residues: CASTRLGLDEQFF. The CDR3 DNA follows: TGTGCCAGCACCCGGCTGGGGCTCGATGAGCAGTTCTTC.

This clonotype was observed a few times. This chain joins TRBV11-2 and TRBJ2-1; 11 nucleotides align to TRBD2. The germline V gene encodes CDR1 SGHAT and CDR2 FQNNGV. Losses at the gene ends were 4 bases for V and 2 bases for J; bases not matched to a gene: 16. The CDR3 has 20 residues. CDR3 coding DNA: TGTGCCAGCAGCTCGACGCTAGCGGGAGGCCCTCCCTGGCCCTACAATGAGCAGTTCTTC. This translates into CASSSTLAGGPPWPYNEQFF.

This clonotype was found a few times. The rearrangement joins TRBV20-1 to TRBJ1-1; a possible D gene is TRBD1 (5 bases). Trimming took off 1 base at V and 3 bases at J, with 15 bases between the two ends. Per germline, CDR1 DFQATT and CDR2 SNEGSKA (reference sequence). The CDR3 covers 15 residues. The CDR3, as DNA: TGCAGTGCTAGAGCCTGGGGCCCCCGGGACACTGAAGCTTTCTTT. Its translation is CSARAWGPRDTEAFF.

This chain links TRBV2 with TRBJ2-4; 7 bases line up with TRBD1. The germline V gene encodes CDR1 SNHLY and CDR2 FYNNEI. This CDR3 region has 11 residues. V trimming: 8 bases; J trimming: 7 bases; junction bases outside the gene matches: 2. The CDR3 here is CASQDRNIQYF. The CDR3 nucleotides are TGTGCCAGCCAGGACAGGAACATTCAGTACTTC. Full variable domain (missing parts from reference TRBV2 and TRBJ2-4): EPEVTQTPSHQVTQMGQEVILRCVPISNHLYFYWYRQILGQKVEFLVSFYNNEISEKSEIFDDQFSVERPDGSNFTLKIRSTKLEDSAMYFCASQDRNIQYFGAGTRLSVL.

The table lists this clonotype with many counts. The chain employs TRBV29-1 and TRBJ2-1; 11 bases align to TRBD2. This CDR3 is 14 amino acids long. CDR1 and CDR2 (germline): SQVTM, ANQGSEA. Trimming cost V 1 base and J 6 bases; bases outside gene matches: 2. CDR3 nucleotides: TGCAGCGTTGAAGGGCTAGCGGGAGGCAATGAGCAGTTCTTC. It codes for CSVEGLAGGNEQFF.

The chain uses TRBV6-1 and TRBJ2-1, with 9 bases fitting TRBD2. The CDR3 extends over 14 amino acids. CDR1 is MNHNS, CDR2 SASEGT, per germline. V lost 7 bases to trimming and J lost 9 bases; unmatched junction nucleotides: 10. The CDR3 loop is CASTLAGEEGEQFF. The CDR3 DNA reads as TGTGCCAGCACCTTAGCGGGAGAGGAGGGTGAGCAGTTCTTC.

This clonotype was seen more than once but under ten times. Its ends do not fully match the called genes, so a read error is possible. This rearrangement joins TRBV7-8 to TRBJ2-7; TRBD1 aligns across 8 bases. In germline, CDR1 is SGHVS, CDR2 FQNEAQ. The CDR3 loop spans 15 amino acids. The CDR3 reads CASSTDRGPAYGQYF. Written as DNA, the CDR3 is TGTGCCAGCAGCACAGACAGGGGTCCAGCCTACGGGCAGTACTTC.

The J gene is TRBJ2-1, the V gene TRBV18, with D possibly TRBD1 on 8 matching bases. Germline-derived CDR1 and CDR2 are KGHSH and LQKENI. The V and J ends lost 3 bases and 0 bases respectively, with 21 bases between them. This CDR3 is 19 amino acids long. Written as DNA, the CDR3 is TGTGCCAGCTCACCTAGACAGGGGAGGGTCATCAGCTCCTACAATGAGCAGTTCTTC. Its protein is CASSPRQGRVISSYNEQFF.

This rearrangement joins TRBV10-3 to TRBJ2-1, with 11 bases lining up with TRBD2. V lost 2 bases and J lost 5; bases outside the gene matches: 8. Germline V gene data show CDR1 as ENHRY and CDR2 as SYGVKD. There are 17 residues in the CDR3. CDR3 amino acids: CAISEPGGTSGNNEQFF. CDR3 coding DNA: TGTGCCATCAGTGAGCCGGGAGGGACTAGCGGAAACAATGAGCAGTTCTTC.

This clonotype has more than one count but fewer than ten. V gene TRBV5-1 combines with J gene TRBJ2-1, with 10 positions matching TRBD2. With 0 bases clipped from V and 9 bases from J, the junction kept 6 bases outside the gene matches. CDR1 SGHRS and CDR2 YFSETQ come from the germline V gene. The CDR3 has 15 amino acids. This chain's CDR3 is CASSLGSGGPVEQFF. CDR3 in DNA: TGCGCCAGCAGCTTGGGTAGCGGGGGGCCTGTTGAGCAGTTCTTC.

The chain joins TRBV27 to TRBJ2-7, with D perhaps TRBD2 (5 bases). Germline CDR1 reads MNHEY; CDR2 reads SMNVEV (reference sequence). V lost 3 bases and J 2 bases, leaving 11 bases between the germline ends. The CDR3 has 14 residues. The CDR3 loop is CASSFSGEAYEQYF. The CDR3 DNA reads TGTGCCAGCAGTTTTTCCGGGGAAGCCTACGAGCAGTACTTC.

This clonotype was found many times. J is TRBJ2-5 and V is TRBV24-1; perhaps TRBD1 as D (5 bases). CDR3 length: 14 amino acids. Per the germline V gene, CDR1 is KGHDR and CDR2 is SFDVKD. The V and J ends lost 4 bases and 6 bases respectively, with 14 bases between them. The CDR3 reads CATSDHRTSQTQYF. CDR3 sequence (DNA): TGTGCCACCAGTGACCATCGGACATCGCAGACCCAGTACTTC.